Listed below are T cell receptor beta chains from one sample, sequenced in a study of cytomegalovirus exposure and HLA in healthy donors. TCRdb keeps only in-frame clones here, not all; method: immunoSEQ multiplex PCR. Here the sample spans about 220,000 clones, 60% to 80% being singletons. The sample consisted of PBMCs. The receptor set was obtained from a male donor in good health and CMV-seronegative. The CDR3 runs from the conserved cysteine through the conserved F or W. D genes are given only for firm matches. The size entry is marked missing in some rows and otherwise reads once, few, many or a size class.

j_call: TRBJ2-3; v_call: TRBV9; d_call: TRBD1; clone_size: once; cdr3_aa: CASSVGTGVTDTQYF; cdr3_nt: TGTGCCAGCAGCGTCGGGACAGGGGTTACAGATACGCAGTATTTT
j_call: TRBJ2-7; v_call: TRBV5-1; d_call: -; clone_size: -; cdr3_aa: CASSKTDDPYEQYF; cdr3_nt: TGCGCCAGCAGCAAGACTGATGACCCCTACGAGCAGTACTTC
j_call: TRBJ2-5; v_call: TRBV20-1; d_call: -; clone_size: -; cdr3_aa: CSAQNQETQYF; cdr3_nt: TGCAGTGCTCAAAACCAAGAGACCCAGTACTTC
j_call: TRBJ2-3; v_call: TRBV12-2; d_call: -; clone_size: -; cdr3_aa: CASRLNSGIGTDTQYF; cdr3_nt: TGTGCAAGTCGCCTCAATTCGGGGATCGGCACAGATACGCAGTATTTT
j_call: TRBJ2-1; v_call: TRBV29-1; d_call: TRBD2; clone_size: -; cdr3_aa: CSVGGGSNEQFF; cdr3_nt: TGCAGCGTTGGGGGGGGGAGCAATGAGCAGTTCTTC
j_call: TRBJ2-5; v_call: TRBV5-6; d_call: TRBD2; clone_size: -; cdr3_aa: CASSRLAGTQETQYF; cdr3_nt: TGTGCCAGCAGCCGACTAGCGGGGACCCAAGAGACCCAGTACTTC
j_call: TRBJ2-6; v_call: TRBV7-3; d_call: -; clone_size: few; cdr3_aa: CASSSPGGAGANVLTF; cdr3_nt: TGTGCCAGCAGCTCCCCTGGCGGGGCTGGGGCCAACGTCCTGACTTTC
j_call: TRBJ2-3; v_call: TRBV7-9; d_call: TRBD1; clone_size: -; cdr3_aa: CASSGRQGSTDTQYF; cdr3_nt: TGTGCCAGCAGCGGCAGACAGGGTAGCACAGATACGCAGTATTTT
j_call: TRBJ1-2; v_call: TRBV5-5; d_call: -; clone_size: -; cdr3_aa: CASTPGVYGYTF; cdr3_nt: TGTGCCAGCACCCCAGGGGTCTATGGCTACACCTTC
j_call: TRBJ2-2; v_call: TRBV29-1; d_call: TRBD1; clone_size: -; cdr3_aa: CSVNRGTGELFF; cdr3_nt: TGCAGCGTTAACAGGGGGACCGGGGAGCTGTTTTTT
j_call: TRBJ1-2; v_call: TRBV29-1; d_call: -; clone_size: -; cdr3_aa: CSVDNNYGYTF; cdr3_nt: TGCAGCGTTGACAATAACTATGGCTACACCTTC
j_call: TRBJ2-7; v_call: TRBV18; d_call: -; clone_size: -; cdr3_aa: CASSPSDGHLYEQYF; cdr3_nt: TGTGCCAGCTCACCGAGCGATGGACATCTGTACGAGCAGTACTTC
j_call: TRBJ1-2; v_call: TRBV27; d_call: TRBD1; clone_size: few; cdr3_aa: CASSPGQVGYGYTF; cdr3_nt: TGTGCCAGCAGTCCGGGACAGGTGGGCTATGGCTACACCTTC
j_call: TRBJ2-6; v_call: TRBV5-1; d_call: -; clone_size: -; cdr3_aa: CASSLVGGPGANVLTF; cdr3_nt: TGCGCCAGCAGCTTGGTGGGGGGGCCCGGGGCCAACGTCCTGACTTTC
j_call: TRBJ2-7; v_call: TRBV7-2; d_call: TRBD1; clone_size: few; cdr3_aa: CASSPRTGGLTYEQYF; cdr3_nt: TGTGCCAGCAGCCCAAGGACAGGGGGGCTTACCTACGAGCAGTACTTC
j_call: TRBJ2-4; v_call: TRBV6-1; d_call: TRBD1; clone_size: -; cdr3_aa: CASSGRTGLNIQYF; cdr3_nt: TGTGCCAGCAGTGGTAGGACAGGGCTAAACATTCAGTACTTC